A single sample gave rise to the 30 T cell receptor beta chains below, sequenced in a study of cytomegalovirus exposure and HLA in healthy donors. PCR used 60 Vbeta primers and 13 Jbeta primers. TCRdb keeps only in-frame clones here, not all; method: immunoSEQ multiplex PCR. The table has 150,000 to 250,000 clones, 75% to 85% seen once; the top ten hold over 5%. The specimen sequenced was PBMCs. The source is a woman in her forties or fifties in good health and CMV-seropositive.

This sequence joins TRBV6-5 and TRBJ2-7; 10 positions match TRBD2. The CDR3 runs 16 residues. Germline loops: CDR1 MNHEY, CDR2 SVGAGI. After removal of 2 bases from V and 6 bases from J, the junction contained 10 bases not matched to a gene. The CDR3 spells CASSYNRLAGEGEQYF. The CDR3 nucleotides read TGTGCCAGCAGTTACAATAGGCTAGCGGGAGAGGGCGAGCAGTACTTC.

This clone was detected a few times. This chain connects TRBV5-1 to TRBJ1-5, with D maybe TRBD1 (5 bases). In germline, CDR1 is SGHRS, CDR2 YFSETQ. This CDR3 spans 15 amino acids. V lost 0 bases and J 4 bases, leaving 11 bases between the germline ends. CDR3 in DNA: TGCGCCAGCAGCTTGGGTGACAGTCCGAATCAGCCCCAGCATTTT. Encoded protein: CASSLGDSPNQPQHF.

The V call is TRBV2, the J call TRBJ1-3, with D perhaps TRBD1 (5 bases). CDR3 length: 14 amino acids. V was clipped by 10 bases and J by 0 bases, with 13 bases between them. Germline-derived CDR1 and CDR2 are SNHLY and FYNNEI. CDR3 coding DNA: TGTGCCATGACGACAGTTTTCTCTGGAAACACCATATATTTT. It yields the protein CAMTTVFSGNTIYF.

This sequence joins TRBV15 and TRBJ2-5, with TRBD2 matching over 7 bases. The CDR3 spans 14 residues. The junction had 6 bases not matched to a gene; V was cut back by 3 bases and J by 5 bases. Per the germline V gene, CDR1 is LNHNV and CDR2 is YYDKDF (reference sequence). CDR3 region: CATSRAGGSETQYF. The CDR3 DNA reads TGTGCCACCAGCAGGGCCGGGGGGAGCGAGACCCAGTACTTC. The variable domain in full, with the rest retrieved from reference TRBV15 and TRBJ2-5, is DAMVIQNPRYQVTQFGKPVTLSCSQTLNHNVMYWYQQKSSQAPKLLFHYYDKDFNNEADTPDNFQSRRPNTSFCFLDIRSPGLGDTAMYLCATSRAGGSETQYFGPGTRLLVL.

This CDR3 is CASSAGTASYEQYF. The CDR3 DNA reads as TGTGCCAGCAGCGCCGGGACAGCCTCCTACGAGCAGTACTTC. The V and J genes are TRBV7-9 and TRBJ2-5, with 7 bases lining up with TRBD1. The J call may be wrong; the DNA end is better matched by TRBJ2-7. Germline V lookup: CDR1 SEHNR, CDR2 FQNEAQ (reference sequence). The CDR3 totals 14 residues.

This clone was seen once. The J gene is TRBJ1-3, the V gene TRBV7-3; D call uncertain. The germline V gene encodes CDR1 SGHTA and CDR2 FQGTGA. This CDR3 comprises 13 residues. V lost 5 bases and J lost 2, with 7 bases in between. The CDR3 nucleotides read TGTGCCAGCAGCGCCGGGGCTGGAAACACCATATATTTT. Its translation: CASSAGAGNTIYF.

The chain combines TRBV4-1 with TRBJ2-7, with TRBD2 as a possible D gene (6 bases). This CDR3 contains 14 residues. Trimming removed 4 bases at V and 0 bases at J, with 10 bases between. Germline V CDR1 and CDR2: MGHRA, YSYEKL. The CDR3 spells CASSPWDFSYEQYF. The DNA of the CDR3 is TGCGCCAGCAGCCCCTGGGACTTCTCCTACGAGCAGTACTTC.

This rearrangement joins TRBV28 to TRBJ1-1; the match to TRBD1 covers 7 bases. The CDR3 has 16 residues. The V gene's germline CDR1 is MDHEN and CDR2 SYDVKM. With 5 bases clipped from V and 5 bases from J, the junction kept 14 bases outside the gene matches. The CDR3 nucleotides are TGTGCCAGCAGTCCCGCCTTGACAGGGCTTAGGACTGAAGCTTTCTTT. Translating gives CASSPALTGLRTEAFF.

V and J are TRBV27 and TRBJ1-3, with 8 bases identical to TRBD1. The germline CDR1 and CDR2 sequences are MNHEY and SMNVEV (reference sequence). The CDR3 has 14 amino acids. The junction had 8 bases not matched to a gene; V was cut back by 5 bases and J by 8 bases. The CDR3 loop reads CASSQDRGRDTIYF. The CDR3 nucleotides are TGTGCCAGCAGTCAAGACAGGGGACGCGACACCATATATTTT.

The genes are TRBV2 and TRBJ2-5; 7 nucleotides align to TRBD2. The DNA matches TRBJ2-7 better at its end, which makes the J call doubtful. Germline CDR1 is SNHLY and CDR2 is FYNNEI. The CDR3 length is 11 residues. The CDR3 nucleotides are TGTGCCAGCGGGGGGGTCTACGAGCAGTACTTC. This translates into CASGGVYEQYF.

The genes are TRBV9 and TRBJ2-2; no reliable D call. Germline V gene sequence: CDR1 SGDLS, CDR2 YYNGEE. Trimming took 0 bases from V and 9 from J, leaving 12 bases between them. This CDR3 comprises 14 residues. The CDR3 DNA is TGTGCCAGCAGCGTAGGAGAAAGTCGCCGGGAGCTGTTTTTT. It is translated as CASSVGESRRELFF. Filled out from reference TRBV9 and TRBJ2-2, the complete variable domain reads DSGVTQTPKHLITATGQRVTLRCSPRSGDLSVYWYQQSLDQGLQFLIQYYNGEERAKGNILERFSAQQFPDLHSELNLSSLELGDSALYFCASSVGESRRELFFGEGSRLTVL.

The chain is built from TRBV28 and TRBJ2-3, with TRBD1 matching 9 bases. This CDR3 has 16 amino acids. The ends lost 6 bases at V and 2 bases at J; junction bases unmatched: 9. Germline assignment: CDR1 MDHEN and CDR2 SYDVKM. CDR3 nucleotides: TGTGCCAGCAGCCGACAGGGGGTAAGGTCCACAGATACGCAGTATTTT. Translation gives CASSRQGVRSTDTQYF.

This clone was observed once. V and J are TRBV27 and TRBJ2-7; D may be TRBD2 (5 bases). Germline V gene lookup returns CDR1 MNHEY and CDR2 SMNVEV (reference sequence). The CDR3 runs to 13 residues. With 7 bases removed from V and 6 bases from J, the gap between germline ends came to 16 bases. CDR3 sequence: CASNHGSGSEQYF. CDR3 nucleotides: TGTGCCAGCAACCACGGCTCGGGGTCCGAGCAGTACTTC.

V gene TRBV19 combines with J gene TRBJ2-3; 7 nucleotides align to TRBD2. The V segment lost 5 bases and the J segment 0 bases; nucleotides outside the gene matches: 5. Germline V gene sequence: CDR1 LNHDA, CDR2 SQIVND (reference sequence). The CDR3 is made up of 15 amino acids. The CDR3 nucleotides are TGTGCCAGTAGTCGACTAGCAGATAGCACAGATACGCAGTATTTT. Translated: CASSRLADSTDTQYF.

The V gene is TRBV19, the J gene TRBJ1-1; weak D call: TRBD1 (5 bases). Trimming cost V 3 bases and J 4 bases, with 18 bases left between them. Germline CDR1 LNHDA, CDR2 SQIVND (reference sequence). The CDR3 contains 16 residues. The CDR3 coding sequence is TGTGCCAGTAGTATGGGGGGAGGGATCTGGAGCACTGAAGCTTTCTTT. It encodes CASSMGGGIWSTEAFF.

This sequence joins TRBV7-2 and TRBJ1-4; TRBD1 matches at 9 bases. Per germline, CDR1 SGHTA and CDR2 FQGNSA. This CDR3 comprises 14 residues. The ends lost 5 bases at V and 7 bases at J; junction bases unmatched: 5. The CDR3 here is CASSPDRGSEKLFF. The CDR3 DNA is TGTGCCAGCAGCCCGGACAGGGGAAGTGAAAAACTGTTTTTT.

Worth noting for this clone: The junction departs from the called germline gene at one end, perhaps through a read error. This CDR3 reads CASSLAGSGANGLTF. As DNA, the CDR3 is TGTGCCAGCAGCCTCGCAGGCTCTGGGGCCAACGGCCTGACTTTC. The rearrangement links TRBV6-5 to TRBJ2-6, with D possibly being TRBD1 (5 bases). The CDR3 contains 15 residues. The germline V gene has CDR1 MNHEY and CDR2 SVGAGI.

This clone was recorded once. V is TRBV9 and J is TRBJ2-1, with TRBD1 matching 9 bases. With V trimmed by 3 bases and J by 4 bases, 2 bases remained unmatched. The CDR3 is made up of 14 amino acids. Looked up from germline, CDR1 is SGDLS and CDR2 is YYNGEE. The CDR3 DNA follows: TGTGCCAGCAGCGCGGGACAGGGTTACAATGAGCAGTTCTTC. Translating gives CASSAGQGYNEQFF.

V is TRBV6-6 and J is TRBJ1-2; D is possibly TRBD1 (5 bases). Between the trimmed V and J ends, which lost 2 bases and 7 bases, there was a span of 17 bases. CDR1 MNHNY and CDR2 SVGAGI come from the germline V gene (reference sequence). CDR3 size: 15 residues. CDR3 in amino acids: CASSYEGGLGGGYTF. DNA for the CDR3: TGTGCCAGCAGTTACGAGGGAGGGCTCGGGGGTGGCTACACCTTC.

The chain carries TRBV6-5 and TRBJ1-2, with D uncertain. Germline V gene lookup returns CDR1 MNHEY and CDR2 SVGAGI. V lost 4 bases, J lost 0 bases, and 9 bases lay in between. The CDR3 contains 14 residues. The CDR3 protein is CASSLDGTNYGYTF. The CDR3 coding sequence is TGTGCCAGCAGTTTGGACGGGACTAACTATGGCTACACCTTC.

This clone has only one observation. The chain carries TRBV18 and TRBJ2-7; 9 nucleotides match TRBD1. The CDR3 covers 15 residues. CDR1 and CDR2 (germline): KGHSH, LQKENI. The V and J ends lost 5 bases and 4 bases, in that order; junction bases with no gene match: 9. Here the CDR3 reads CASSNGQGQQYEQYF. CDR3 DNA: TGTGCCAGCTCAAACGGACAGGGGCAACAGTACGAGCAGTACTTC.

The DNA for the CDR3 is TGCAGCGTTTTATATGACAATGAGCAGTTCTTC. Protein product: CSVLYDNEQFF. The V and J genes are TRBV29-1 and TRBJ2-1; D not resolved. V lost 5 bases to trimming and J lost 5 bases, with 7 bases between them. The CDR3 length is 11 residues. Germline CDR1 is SQVTM and CDR2 is ANQGSEA.

J is TRBJ2-7 and V is TRBV5-1; D not certain. This CDR3 region has 13 residues. Per the germline V gene, CDR1 is SGHRS and CDR2 is YFSETQ. The V gene lost 0 bases and the J gene lost 4 bases, with 8 bases spanning the gap. The DNA of the CDR3 is TGCGCCAGCAGCTTGGGTTCCGTGTACGAGCAGTACTTC. Translation gives CASSLGSVYEQYF.

The V call is TRBV27, the J call TRBJ2-5, with TRBD1 matching 10 bases. The better agreement between TRBJ2-7 and the DNA end casts doubt on the J call. From germline, CDR1 is MNHEY and CDR2 SMNVEV (reference sequence). The CDR3 contains 15 residues. CDR3 sequence: CASSSWTGGTYEQYF. The CDR3 nucleotides are TGTGCCAGCAGTTCGTGGACAGGGGGGACCTACGAGCAGTACTTC.

The V gene is TRBV6-5, the J gene TRBJ1-2; 10 bases align to TRBD1. This CDR3 is 14 amino acids long. The V and J ends lost 4 bases and 13 bases, in that order; junction bases with no gene match: 12. CDR1 and CDR2 (germline): MNHEY, SVGAGI. CDR3 DNA: TGTGCCAGCAGTTCCCCCGGGACAGGGGTCTCACGCACCTTC. It codes for CASSSPGTGVSRTF.

The chain joins TRBV9 to TRBJ1-5, with 11 bases that match TRBD1. Per the germline V gene, CDR1 is SGDLS and CDR2 is YYNGEE. CDR3 size: 15 residues. V shed 0 bases, J shed 5 bases, and the junction held 1 base outside the gene matches. CDR3 residues: CASSVGDRGDQPQHF. The CDR3 bases are TGTGCCAGCAGCGTAGGGGACAGGGGGGATCAGCCCCAGCATTTT. Complete variable domain (other parts from reference TRBV9 and TRBJ1-5): DSGVTQTPKHLITATGQRVTLRCSPRSGDLSVYWYQQSLDQGLQFLIQYYNGEERAKGNILERFSAQQFPDLHSELNLSSLELGDSALYFCASSVGDRGDQPQHFGDGTRLSIL.

This chain connects TRBV7-2 to TRBJ2-7, with 8 bases aligning to TRBD1. CDR3 length: 18 residues. The J segment lost 1 base and the V segment lost 1 base, leaving 12 bases of the junction unmatched. Germline CDR1 SGHTA, CDR2 FQGNSA. The CDR3 nucleotides are TGTGCCAGCAGCTTAGGACGACAGGGGCCGCTCCAATCCTACGAGCAGTACTTC. Its translation is CASSLGRQGPLQSYEQYF. Supplemented by reference TRBV7-2 and TRBJ2-7, the full variable domain reads GAGVSQSPSNKVTEKGKDVELRCDPISGHTALYWYRQSLGQGLEFLIYFQGNSAPDKSGLPSDRFSAERTGGSVSTLTIQRTQQEDSAVYLCASSLGRQGPLQSYEQYFGPGTRLTVT.

This chain links TRBV30 with TRBJ2-7; tentatively, D is TRBD1 (6 bases). Between the trimmed V and J ends, which lost 4 bases and 3 bases, there was a span of 16 bases. Germline CDR1 GTSNPN, CDR2 SVGIG (reference sequence). This CDR3 contains 14 residues. CDR3: CAWNSGTTNYEQYF. CDR3 coding DNA: TGTGCCTGGAACTCCGGGACAACCAACTACGAGCAGTACTTC.

The rearrangement uses TRBV29-1 and TRBJ1-1; D might be TRBD1 (5 bases). V gave up 7 bases and J gave up 2 bases, with 20 bases separating them. Germline CDR1 is SQVTM and CDR2 is ANQGSEA. This CDR3 contains 15 residues. In DNA, the CDR3 is TGCAGCGAGGGGACTCACCTGGGGGACAACACTGAAGCTTTCTTT. It encodes CSEGTHLGDNTEAFF.

This clone was seen only a few times. The J gene is TRBJ1-1, the V gene TRBV7-9, with 8 positions matching TRBD1. Looked up from germline, CDR1 is SEHNR and CDR2 is FQNEAQ (reference sequence). The trim removed 5 bases at V and 4 bases at J, leaving 6 bases unmatched. The CDR3 runs 14 residues. The CDR3 reads CASSPQGAVTEAFF. In DNA, the CDR3 is TGTGCCAGCAGCCCCCAGGGGGCGGTCACTGAAGCTTTCTTT.